This TCR beta chain stems from a study of T cell changes during pregnancy in multiple sclerosis. Libraries were prepared by immunoSEQ multiplex PCR; TCRdb keeps only in-frame clonotypes and omits some of them. The sample contains some 60,000 clones, around 93% of which appear only once. This clone came up a few times. The CDR3 length is 12 residues. The starting material was peripheral blood, obtained after pregnancy. This sequence originates from a female donor with multiple sclerosis, enrolled in a pregnancy study. V is TRBV21-1 and J is TRBJ2-3; the table's D call, TRBD1, was not checked against the DNA. TRBV21-1 is a pseudogene. DNA for the CDR3: TGTGCCAGCAGACAGGGTGCAGATACGCAGTATTTT. Residues: CASRQGADTQYF.